This T cell receptor beta chain was obtained from a study of post-analysis software for immune sequencing data. Germline trimming cut 8 bases from V and 2 bases from J; bases unmatched to any gene: 9. This CDR3 spans 15 amino acids. The germline CDR1 and CDR2 sequences are SEHNR and FQNEAQ (reference sequence). TCR beta cDNA libraries had unique molecular identifiers. Input populations of about 1 to 11 million T cells gave rise to about 480,000 cDNA molecules. TCRdb itself ran the PCR reads through MiXCR, one entry per CDR3 protein. The table lists fewer than 900,000 distinct CDR3 sequences, more than 45% of them singletons. Whole-study findings and limits: Compared with controls, patients showed significantly lower normalized Chao1 diversity. F measure clustering grouped samples strongly by preparation batch. Roughly 5 TRBV segments (TRBV5-6, TRBV5-1 and TRBV20-1 among them) occurred more frequently in patients than in controls.

As to this clonotype: Antigen: not known.

The clonotype was recovered from a girl under 18 with multiple sclerosis. Sequences were obtained from blood. The chain uses TRBV7-9 and TRBJ2-3; 8 bases are shared with TRBD1. The CDR3 sequence: CASARGRGLTDTQYF. Here the CDR3 DNA reads TGTGCCAGCGCTCGGGGCAGGGGGCTCACAGATACGCAGTATTTT.